This T cell receptor (beta chain) came from a study of beta chain features in type 1 diabetes. Study-level background: The patient and healthy donor groups were comparable for age, gender and cell yields.

Study outcomes and limitations: Shortening that was moderate but significant affected the TCRB CDR3s of Type 1 diabetes patients in all four CD4+ subsets. PCR might show a preference for shorter templates, equally across patients and controls. Whether TCRB rearrangement is influenced by HLA type went unresolved here.

Expressed TCRB transcripts got sequenced, as all isolated RNA was reverse transcribed. Produced via immunoSEQ multiplex PCR; TCRdb's table is partial and in-frame only. The data contain 160,000 or so clones, roughly 59% of them singletons. This CDR3 has 14 residues. Germline V CDR1 and CDR2: SGDLS, YYNGEE. The ends lost 3 bases at V and 1 base at J; junction bases unmatched: 2. Cell sorting via CD45RO/CCR7/CD25/CD127/CD95/CD27 was performed to obtain CD4+ naive, central memory, regulatory and stem cell-like memory cells. To note about this clone: The antigen is not known.

The chain carries TRBV9 and TRBJ2-3, with TRBD1 identical over 7 bases. The TCR was taken from a man in his thirties or forties with type 1 diabetes. The sequencing input was naive CD4+ T cells from blood. Here the CDR3 reads CASSAGQGTDTQYF. CDR3 bases: TGTGCCAGCAGCGCAGGACAGGGCACAGATACGCAGTATTTT.